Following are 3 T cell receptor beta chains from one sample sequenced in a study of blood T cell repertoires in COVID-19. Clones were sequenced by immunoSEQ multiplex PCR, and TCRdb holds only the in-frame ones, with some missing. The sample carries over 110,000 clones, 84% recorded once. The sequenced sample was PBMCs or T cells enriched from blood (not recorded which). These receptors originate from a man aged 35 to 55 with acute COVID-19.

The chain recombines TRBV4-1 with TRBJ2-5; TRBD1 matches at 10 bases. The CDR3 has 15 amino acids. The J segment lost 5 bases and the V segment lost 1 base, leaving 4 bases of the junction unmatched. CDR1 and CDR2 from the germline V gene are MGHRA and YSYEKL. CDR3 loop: CASSQGDRGWETQYF. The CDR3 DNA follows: TGCGCCAGCAGCCAAGGGGACAGGGGTTGGGAGACCCAGTACTTC.

The CDR3 nucleotides read TGTGCCAGCAGTCTGGGACATCTCTATGGCTACACCTTC. Protein product: CASSLGHLYGYTF. This chain joins TRBV28 and TRBJ1-2, with a possible D match to TRBD1 (6 bases). The CDR3 runs 13 residues. Germline V CDR1 and CDR2: MDHEN, SYDVKM. Trimming removed 5 bases from V and 4 bases from J, with 11 bases in between.

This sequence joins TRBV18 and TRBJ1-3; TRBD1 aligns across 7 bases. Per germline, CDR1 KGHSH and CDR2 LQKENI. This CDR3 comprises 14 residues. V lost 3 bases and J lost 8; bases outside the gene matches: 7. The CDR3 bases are TGTGCCAGCTCACCCACAGGGGCGAGGGACACCATATATTTT. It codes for CASSPTGARDTIYF.